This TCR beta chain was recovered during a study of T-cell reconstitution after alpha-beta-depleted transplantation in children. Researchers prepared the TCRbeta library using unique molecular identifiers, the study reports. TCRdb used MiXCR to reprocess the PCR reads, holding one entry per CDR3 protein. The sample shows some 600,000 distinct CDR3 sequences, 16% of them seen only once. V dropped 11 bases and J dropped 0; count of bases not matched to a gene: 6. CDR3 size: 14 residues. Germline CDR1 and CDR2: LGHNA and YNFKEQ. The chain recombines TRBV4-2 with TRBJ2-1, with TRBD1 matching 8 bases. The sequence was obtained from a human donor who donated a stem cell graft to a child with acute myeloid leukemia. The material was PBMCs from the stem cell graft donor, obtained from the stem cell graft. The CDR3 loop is CAWSQGASYNEQFF. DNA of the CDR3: TGTGCCTGGAGCCAGGGGGCCTCCTACAATGAGCAGTTCTTC.